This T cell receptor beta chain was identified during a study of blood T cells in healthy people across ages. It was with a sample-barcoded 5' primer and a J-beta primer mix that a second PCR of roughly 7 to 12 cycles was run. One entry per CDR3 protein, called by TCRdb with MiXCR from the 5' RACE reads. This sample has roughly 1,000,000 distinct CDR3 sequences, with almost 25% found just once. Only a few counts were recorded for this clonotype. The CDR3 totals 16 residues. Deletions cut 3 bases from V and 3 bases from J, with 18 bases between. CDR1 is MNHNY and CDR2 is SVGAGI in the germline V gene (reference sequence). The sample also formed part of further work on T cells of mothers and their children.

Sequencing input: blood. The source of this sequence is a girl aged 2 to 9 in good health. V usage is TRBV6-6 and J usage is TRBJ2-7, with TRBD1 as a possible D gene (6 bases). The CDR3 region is CASSYLQGSPIYEQYF. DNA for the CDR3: TGTGCCAGCAGTTATTTACAGGGATCCCCTATCTACGAGCAGTACTTC.